These 6 T cell receptor beta chains were all obtained from the same sample, sequenced in a study of OX40 agonist ivuxolimab in advanced cancers. Library prep was done by the immunoSEQ multiplex PCR assay. TCRdb stores this immuneACCESS table with in-frame sequences only. Part of the clones is absent; in the studies checked, under half of the shortfall reflects unresolved V genes, and no reason is known for the rest. In this sample the table shows around 68,000 clones, around 93% of which occur a single time. The ten largest clones take up roughly 1% of the sample. Specimen: CD4+ or CD8+ T cells sorted from blood, collected in a trial of the OX40 agonist ivuxolimab. These receptors came from an adult with an advanced solid tumor such as melanoma, head and neck, liver or kidney cancer.

The rearrangement links TRBV11-2 to TRBJ2-1, with 7 nucleotides matching TRBD2. CDR3 length equals 15 residues. The trim removed 1 base at V and 5 bases at J, leaving 5 bases unmatched. Germline CDR1 is SGHAT and CDR2 is FQNNGV. This CDR3 reads CASSLARGKNNEQFF. The CDR3 DNA follows: TGTGCCAGCAGCTTAGCGCGGGGGAAGAACAATGAGCAGTTCTTC.

This clone has just one count. The rearrangement uses TRBV19 and TRBJ2-3, with D tentatively TRBD2 (7 bases). V was shortened by 3 bases and J by 2 bases, with 15 bases between the two germline ends. Germline V gives CDR1 LNHDA, CDR2 SQIVND (reference sequence). CDR3 size: 16 residues. This chain's CDR3 is CASSIVGGGPTDTQYF. DNA for the CDR3: TGTGCCAGTAGTATCGTGGGGGGGGGCCCCACAGATACGCAGTATTTT.

The V call is TRBV9, the J call TRBJ2-2; 7 nucleotides agree with TRBD2. Per germline, CDR1 SGDLS and CDR2 YYNGEE. There are 16 residues in the CDR3. The trim removed 4 bases at V and 0 bases at J, leaving 6 bases unmatched. The CDR3 DNA is TGTGCCAGCAGCCTTACCCTAGCGGCGAACACCGGGGAGCTGTTTTTT. Translated, it gives CASSLTLAANTGELFF. Full variable domain (outside the CDR3, taken from reference TRBV9 and TRBJ2-2): DSGVTQTPKHLITATGQRVTLRCSPRSGDLSVYWYQQSLDQGLQFLIQYYNGEERAKGNILERFSAQQFPDLHSELNLSSLELGDSALYFCASSLTLAANTGELFFGEGSRLTVL.

This clone was picked up one time. The genes are TRBV30 and TRBJ2-7; D is unresolved. V dropped 3 bases and J dropped 3 bases, with 12 bases sitting between them. This CDR3 has 13 residues. The V gene's germline CDR1 is GTSNPN and CDR2 SVGIG (reference sequence). CDR3 DNA sequence: TGTGCCTGGAGAGCACCAGGAAACTACGAGCAGTACTTC. Protein product: CAWRAPGNYEQYF.

The V call is TRBV14, the J call TRBJ2-1, with TRBD2 matching 8 bases. CDR3 length: 13 residues. Germline V gene lookup returns CDR1 SGHDN and CDR2 FVKESK. V was pared by 8 bases and J by 9 bases, with 9 bases of the junction left unmatched. The CDR3 nucleotides are TGTGCCAGCGCCGGGACTAGGCTCAGTGAGCAGTTCTTC. Amino acid sequence: CASAGTRLSEQFF.

V is TRBV15 and J is TRBJ1-1; no firm D call. CDR3 size: 13 residues. Trimming stripped 2 bases from V and 0 bases from J, with 4 bases between. The V gene's germline CDR1 is LNHNV and CDR2 YYDKDF (reference sequence). DNA for the CDR3: TGTGCCACCAGCAGATCCCTGAACACTGAAGCTTTCTTT. The encoded protein is CATSRSLNTEAFF.